Presented here are 7 T cell receptor beta chains from one specimen sequenced in a study of shared clonotypes between healthy human individuals. CD45RO-negative CD8 cells positively selected for CCR7 made up the naive population, which excluded terminally differentiated effector memory CD45RA+ cells. Clones were read by immunoSEQ multiplex PCR, and TCRdb kept only the in-frame ones, dropping some. The sample holds 650,000 to 800,000 clones, just over 90% seen once. What was sequenced was naive CD8+ T cells sorted from blood. The receptors were gathered from a man aged 25-45 years in good health.

The V gene is TRBV5-1, the J gene TRBJ2-3; tentatively, D is TRBD2 (6 bases). V lost 6 bases and J 7 bases, leaving 21 bases between the germline ends. Per germline, CDR1 SGHRS and CDR2 YFSETQ. The length of the CDR3 is 15 residues. The CDR3 region is CASTKLGEEQYTQYF. The DNA of the CDR3 is TGCGCCAGCACCAAACTGGGGGAGGAGCAGTATACGCAGTATTTT.

The CDR3 DNA reads TGTGCCAGCAGCGTAGACCCCTTAATTGAGGTCCAAGAGACCCAGTACTTC. It translates to CASSVDPLIEVQETQYF. V and J are TRBV9 and TRBJ2-5; no definite D call. V was shortened by 0 bases and J by 1 base, with 16 bases between the two germline ends. The CDR3 consists of 17 residues. Germline lookup yields CDR1 SGDLS and CDR2 YYNGEE.

This clone has a handful of counts. For the CDR3, the DNA is TGTGCCAGCAGTGAAGCCGGACTAGCGTCCACCGGGGAGCTGTTTTTT. The encoded protein is CASSEAGLASTGELFF. The chain recombines TRBV6-4 with TRBJ2-2, with 9 positions matching TRBD2. CDR3 size: 16 residues. Germline CDR1 MRHNA, CDR2 SNTAGT. V trimming: 3 bases; J trimming: 4 bases; junction bases outside the gene matches: 6.

This chain links TRBV29-1 with TRBJ2-1; D is uncertain. Germline V gene data show CDR1 as SQVTM and CDR2 as ANQGSEA. The CDR3 totals 14 residues. V was shortened by 3 bases and J by 3 bases, with 12 bases between the two germline ends. The CDR3 region has the DNA TGCAGCGTTGACTTTGGGTCGGACTACAATGAGCAGTTCTTC. It specifies CSVDFGSDYNEQFF.

The chain joins TRBV29-1 to TRBJ2-6; D gene uncertain. Per the germline V gene, CDR1 is SQVTM and CDR2 is ANQGSEA. This CDR3 has 14 residues. The germline V and J ends were trimmed by 5 bases and 0 bases, with 8 bases remaining between them. CDR3 in DNA: TGCAGCGTTTTGACAACCTCTGGGGCCAACGTCCTGACTTTC. As protein: CSVLTTSGANVLTF.

J is TRBJ2-7 and V is TRBV14, with D maybe TRBD2 (6 bases). The germline V gene has CDR1 SGHDN and CDR2 FVKESK. The CDR3 is 16 amino acids. Between the trimmed V and J ends, which lost 1 base and 5 bases, there was a span of 18 bases. As DNA, the CDR3 is TGTGCCAGCAGCCAAGCTATGGGCAGGGAGGCACACGAGCAGTACTTC. This encodes CASSQAMGREAHEQYF.

This sequence joins TRBV9 and TRBJ1-1, with 8 bases identical to TRBD1. The CDR3 contains 13 residues. Germline CDR1 is SGDLS and CDR2 is YYNGEE. V shed 0 bases, J shed 10 bases, and the junction held 5 bases outside the gene matches. In DNA form, the CDR3 reads TGTGCCAGCAGCGTAGAAGGGACAGGCGGAGCTTTCTTT. Protein product: CASSVEGTGGAFF.